This T cell receptor beta chain appears in the sequencing data of a study of shared T cell receptors in the human thymus. This CDR3 is 14 amino acids long. Germline V lookup: CDR1 LNHDA, CDR2 SQIVND (reference sequence). V shed 3 bases and J shed 4 bases, with 10 bases lying between them. Generated by immunoSEQ multiplex PCR, the TCRdb table keeps only in-frame clones and is missing some. The profile shows some 760,000 clones, approximately 83% of them singletons. The same sample was also used in a study of human thymus T cells. As reported in that work: Unrelated individuals were reported by related research to share highly overlapping thymic repertoires.

J is TRBJ1-3 and V is TRBV19; D possibly corresponds to TRBD1 (5 bases). The TCR was taken from a girl under three years old with a congenital heart defect. Sequencing was done on a sample of thymocytes. The CDR3 coding sequence is TGTGCCAGTAGTATTCACAGGACCGGAAACACCATATATTTT. Translated: CASSIHRTGNTIYF.